This TCR beta chain was captured in a study of regulatory dendritic cells for organ transplantation. Study overall: Monocytes received vitamin D3 on days 0 and 4, IL-10 on day 4. Study-level points and caveats: Regulatory dendritic cells appeared to expand memory CD8+ clones less than mature ones. Memory T cells were less diverse than naive, with memory CD8+ most oligoclonal.

Sorted T cells were CFSE-labeled and cultured 5 days with allogeneic regulatory or mature dendritic cells at 1:10. Memory T cells were CD45RO+, naive were CD45RA+, sorted by FACS. Trimming pared 1 base from V and 3 bases from J, leaving 6 bases between. The CDR3 totals 13 residues. The germline V gene encodes CDR1 MNHEY and CDR2 SVGAGI. Sequenced by immunoSEQ multiplex PCR; TCRdb stores in-frame clones only, minus some. The sample lists about 4,000 clones, approximately 74% occurring once. Remarks on this clone: Its antigen is not known.

The sample consisted of memory CD8+ T cells from blood cultured with dendritic cells. Stated subset: CD45RO+ memory T cells. The receptor was derived from a human donor in good health. The chain recombines TRBV6-5 with TRBJ2-5; perhaps TRBD1 as D (5 bases). The CDR3 sequence is CASSYLGEETQYF. The DNA for the CDR3 is TGTGCCAGCAGTTACTTAGGGGAAGAGACCCAGTACTTC.